Below, 21 T cell receptor beta chains from the same sample are listed, as sequenced in a study of tumor and adjacent non-tumor tissue in lung cancer. The template was RNA from unsorted bulk tissue. The library came from three nested PCR rounds adapted from ARM-PCR protocols. TCRdb re-called the multiplex PCR reads with MiXCR, one entry per CDR3 protein. The sample holds 90,000 to 110,000 distinct CDR3 sequences, around 75% seen once. The sample was lung tumor tissue. The receptors were gathered from a woman aged 55-69 years with non-small cell lung cancer.

Remarks on this clonotype: This sequence may be a read error, since a much larger clone differs from it by one base. This chain uses TRBV4-2 with TRBJ2-7; 15 nucleotides line up with TRBD2. This CDR3 has 18 residues. Germline V gene sequence: CDR1 LGHNA, CDR2 YNFKEQ. In DNA form, the CDR3 reads TGTGCCAGCAGCCCTGGGACTAGCGGGGGGCCAAGCTCCTACGAGCGGTACTTC. Its protein is CASSPGTSGGPSSYERYF.

The rearrangement uses TRBV11-1 and TRBJ1-1; D might be TRBD1 (5 bases). Germline CDR1 is SGHAT and CDR2 is FQDESV (reference sequence). The CDR3 totals 13 residues. Trimming took off 5 bases at V and 14 bases at J, with 21 bases between the two ends. The CDR3 DNA is TGTGCCAGCAGCCGGGACCGCAACACTGGAGTCTTCTTT. Protein sequence: CASSRDRNTGVFF.

The CDR3 DNA reads TGTGTCAAACCCGGGACATGCTCACCCCTCCACTTT. This translates into CVKPGTCSPLHF. The gene calls are TRBV6-5 and TRBJ1-6, with D possibly TRBD1 on 6 matching bases. Germline assignment: CDR1 MNHEY and CDR2 SVGAGI. CDR3 length equals 12 residues.

Note on this clonotype: As the CDR3 is not closed by the conserved phenylalanine or tryptophan, this likely results from a read error. It is unclear where the CDR3 begins or ends on the DNA, so no DNA is shown, and the CDR3 is as TCRdb lists it. The CDR3 sequence: CASSLDTGTNEHYL. The chain recombines TRBV11-3 with TRBJ2-7; the table's D call, TRBD1, was not checked against the DNA. Ends included, the CDR3 has 14 residues. Germline V gene lookup returns CDR1 SGHNT and CDR2 YENEEA.

A note on this clonotype: Germline and junction disagree at one end, which may indicate a read error. This sequence joins TRBV20-1 and TRBJ2-2; D could derive from TRBD1 or TRBD2 (5 bases each). The CDR3 sequence is 15 residues long. Germline V gene sequence: CDR1 DFQATT, CDR2 SNEGSKA (reference sequence). The CDR3: CGAKRGGDDTGELFF. CDR3 coding DNA: TGCGGTGCTAAACGGGGCGGAGATGACACCGGGGAGTTGTTTTTT.

Remarks on this clonotype: One junction end does not reproduce the germline sequence, and a read error may be involved. The chain links TRBV6-5 to TRBJ1-1, with D tentatively TRBD1 (5 bases). Germline CDR1 reads MNHEY; CDR2 reads SVGAGI. The CDR3 extends over 15 amino acids. The CDR3 loop is CTSSYSTAYDTEAFF. CDR3 nucleotides: TGTACCAGCAGTTACTCGACAGCGTATGACACTGAAGCTTTCTTT.

This clonotype was detected ten times or more. CDR3: CASSLRTGVGTEAFF. The CDR3 bases are TGTGCCAGCAGTTTGAGGACCGGGGTAGGCACTGAAGCTTTCTTT. The chain links TRBV6-5 to TRBJ1-1; D is undetermined. The CDR3 contains 15 residues. The germline V gene encodes CDR1 MNHEY and CDR2 SVGAGI. The V and J ends lost 4 bases and 4 bases respectively, with 16 bases between them.

This clonotype was seen many times. The V call is TRBV6-5, the J call TRBJ1-3; tentative D call: TRBD1 (5 bases). Germline assignment: CDR1 MNHEY and CDR2 SVGAGI. V lost 5 bases and J 4 bases, leaving 9 bases between the germline ends. CDR3 length equals 13 residues. The CDR3 DNA reads TGTGCCAGCAGTGTCGACAGCGGAAACACCATATATTTT. It encodes CASSVDSGNTIYF.

This clonotype was seen more than once but under ten times. This may arise from a read error, as a much more abundant clone is one base away. The missing conserved phenylalanine or tryptophan at the end of this CDR3 makes a read error likely. J is TRBJ1-6 and V is TRBV20-1; D not resolved. The germline CDR1 and CDR2 sequences are DFQATT and SNEGSKA (reference sequence). V lost 5 bases and J 3 bases, leaving 17 bases between the germline ends. CDR3 size: 16 residues. CDR3 residues: CSAFSTPDHYNSPLHL. CDR3 sequence (DNA): TGCAGTGCTTTCTCAACCCCTGACCACTATAATTCACCCCTCCACCTT.

The chain uses TRBV13 and TRBJ2-1; D is undetermined. From germline, CDR1 is PRHDT and CDR2 FYEKMQ (reference sequence). V gave up 6 bases and J gave up 2 bases, with 11 bases separating them. The CDR3 has 14 amino acids. CDR3 in DNA: TGTGCCAGCAGGAAGACTGCCCCCTACAATGAGCAGTTCTTC. Translated, it gives CASRKTAPYNEQFF.

This clonotype was observed a single time. The V gene is TRBV7-3, the J gene TRBJ2-1, with D uncertain. This CDR3 is 13 amino acids long. Trimming removed 3 bases from V and 8 bases from J, with 11 bases in between. The germline gives CDR1 SGHTA, CDR2 FQGTGA. CDR3 in amino acids: CASSFGPTHEQFF. The CDR3 coding sequence is TGTGCCAGCAGCTTCGGTCCTACCCATGAGCAGTTCTTC.

This clonotype showed up just a few times. This may be a read error: a much more frequent sequence differs by one nucleotide. The gene calls are TRBV29-1 and TRBJ2-6, with 9 bases lining up with TRBD1. This CDR3 region has 16 residues. CDR1 and CDR2 (germline): SQVTM, ANQGSEA. Germline trimming cut 6 bases from V and 5 bases from J; bases unmatched to any gene: 11. The CDR3 DNA reads TGCAGCGTGGATAACACAGGGGGCACTAGGGCCAACGTCCTGACTTTC. Translating it yields CSVDNTGGTRANVLTF.

As concerns this clonotype: Being one base from a much bigger clone, this may be a read error. V is TRBV20-1 and J is TRBJ1-2; 11 positions agree with TRBD1. Germline V gene data show CDR1 as DFQATT and CDR2 as SNEGSKA (reference sequence). The trim removed 5 bases at V and 8 bases at J, leaving 10 bases unmatched. CDR3 length equals 14 residues. The CDR3 nucleotides read TGCAGTGCTCTTATCGGGACAGGGGGAAAAGGCTACACCTTC. Translated: CSALIGTGGKGYTF.

In regard to this clonotype: A much larger clonotype is one base distant, so this may be a read error. V gene TRBV29-1 combines with J gene TRBJ2-1; D call uncertain. From germline, CDR1 is SQVTM and CDR2 ANQGSEA. Trimming shortened V by 2 bases and J by 9 bases, and 8 bases separated the two germline ends. There are 11 residues in the CDR3. CDR3 coding DNA: TGCAGCGTTGAAAAAAGAGGTGAGCAGTTCTTC. Protein sequence: CSVEKRGEQFF.

This clonotype was seen repeatedly, ten times or more. The chain has TRBV6-2 or TRBV6-3 and TRBJ1-1, with D possibly TRBD1 on 5 matching bases. The germline gives CDR1 MNHEY, CDR2 SVGEGT. The CDR3 contains 12 residues. Trimming left V 6 bases short and J 6 bases short, with 11 bases between. Here the CDR3 reads CASRGRGAEAFF. The CDR3 nucleotides are TGTGCCAGCAGGGGGAGGGGAGCTGAAGCTTTCTTT.

A word on this clonotype: A read error may produce the germline difference seen at one junction end. The chain uses TRBV12-3 or TRBV12-4 and TRBJ1-1; TRBD1 matches at 7 bases. The length of the CDR3 is 14 residues. CDR3 loop: CARSLGTENTEAFF. For the CDR3, the DNA is TGTGCCAGGAGTTTGGGGACAGAGAACACTGAAGCTTTCTTT.

Comment on this clonotype: A much bigger clone sits one base away, suggesting this may be a read error. The chain combines TRBV5-4 with TRBJ2-1; D may match TRBD1 or TRBD2 (5 bases each). The CDR3 runs to 13 residues. Germline assignment: CDR1 SGHNT and CDR2 YYREEE (reference sequence). The CDR3 DNA reads as TGTGCCACCGGGGCAGACTCCTACAATGAGCTGTTCTTC. It translates to CATGADSYNELFF.

This clonotype was seen at least ten times. The chain couples TRBV10-3 to TRBJ1-6; D remains unclear. Trimming took 10 bases from V and 9 from J, leaving 16 bases between them. The CDR3 covers 13 residues. Germline CDR1 is ENHRY and CDR2 is SYGVKD. CDR3 in amino acids: CATEDGSGSPLHF. For the CDR3, the DNA is TGTGCCACAGAGGACGGGAGTGGTTCACCCCTCCACTTT.

About this clonotype: The junction departs from germline at one end; a sequencing error may be responsible. The chain links TRBV4-1 to TRBJ1-1; a weak D match, TRBD1 (6 bases). CDR3 length: 12 residues. From germline, CDR1 is MGHRA and CDR2 YSYEKL. CDR3 sequence: CVSNQGQTEAFF. The CDR3 DNA sequence: TGCGTCAGCAACCAAGGACAGACTGAAGCTTTCTTT.

This clonotype was observed at least ten times. The rearrangement joins TRBV6-2 or TRBV6-3 to TRBJ1-2; the D is unclear. Trimming removed 6 bases from V and 9 bases from J, with 17 bases in between. CDR3 length: 13 residues. Germline V gene lookup returns CDR1 MNHEY and CDR2 SVGEGT. CDR3 amino acids: CASRVSTSSSYTF. CDR3 nucleotide sequence: TGTGCCAGCAGAGTTTCGACGTCCTCGAGCTACACCTTC.

V usage is TRBV28 and J usage is TRBJ2-3; D is unresolved. Trimming removed 10 bases from V and 2 bases from J, with 7 bases in between. Germline loops: CDR1 MDHEN, CDR2 SYDVKM. The CDR3 contains 11 residues. The CDR3 DNA sequence: TGTGCCATCACTTTCACAGATACGCAGTATTTT. Amino acids: CAITFTDTQYF.